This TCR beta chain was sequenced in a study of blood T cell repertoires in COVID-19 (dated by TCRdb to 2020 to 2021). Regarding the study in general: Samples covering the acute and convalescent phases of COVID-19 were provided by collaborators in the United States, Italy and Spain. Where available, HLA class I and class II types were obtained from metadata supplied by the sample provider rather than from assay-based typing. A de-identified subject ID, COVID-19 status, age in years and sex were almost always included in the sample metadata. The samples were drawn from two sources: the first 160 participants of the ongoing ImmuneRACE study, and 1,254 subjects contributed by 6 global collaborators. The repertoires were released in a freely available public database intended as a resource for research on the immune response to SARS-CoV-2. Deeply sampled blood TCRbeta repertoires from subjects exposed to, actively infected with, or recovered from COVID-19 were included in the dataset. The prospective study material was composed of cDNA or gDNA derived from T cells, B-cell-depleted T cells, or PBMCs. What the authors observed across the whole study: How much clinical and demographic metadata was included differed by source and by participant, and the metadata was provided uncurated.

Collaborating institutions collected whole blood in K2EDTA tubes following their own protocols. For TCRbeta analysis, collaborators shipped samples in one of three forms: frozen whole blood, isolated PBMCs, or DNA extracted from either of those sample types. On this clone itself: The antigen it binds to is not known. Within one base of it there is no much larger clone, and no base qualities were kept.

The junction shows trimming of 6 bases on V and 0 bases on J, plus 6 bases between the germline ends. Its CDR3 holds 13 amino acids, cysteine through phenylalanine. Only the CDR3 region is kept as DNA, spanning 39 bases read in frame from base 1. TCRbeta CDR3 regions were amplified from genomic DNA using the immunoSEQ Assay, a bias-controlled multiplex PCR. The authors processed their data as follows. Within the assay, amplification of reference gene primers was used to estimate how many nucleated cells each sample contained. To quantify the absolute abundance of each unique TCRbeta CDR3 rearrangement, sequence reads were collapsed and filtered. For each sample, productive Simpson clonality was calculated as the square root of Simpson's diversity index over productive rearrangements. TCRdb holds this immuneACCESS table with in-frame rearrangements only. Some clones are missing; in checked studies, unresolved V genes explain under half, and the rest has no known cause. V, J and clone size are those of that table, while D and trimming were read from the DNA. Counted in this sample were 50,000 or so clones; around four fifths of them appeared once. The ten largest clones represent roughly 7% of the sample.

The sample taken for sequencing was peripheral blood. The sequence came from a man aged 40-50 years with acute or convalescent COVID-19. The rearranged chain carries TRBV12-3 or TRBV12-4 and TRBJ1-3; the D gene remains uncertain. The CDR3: CASSFYSGNTIYF. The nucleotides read TGTGCCAGCAGCTTCTACTCTGGAAACACCATATATTTT.